This T cell receptor beta chain was recovered during a study of T-cell reconstitution after alpha-beta-depleted transplantation in children. Study results and caveats: Where alpha-beta T cells came from about two months after transplant was reportedly several hundred expanded graft clones. Newly produced T cells mostly accounted for T-cell counts and diversity one year post-transplant. In some patients, recipient T cells and intrathymic progenitors surviving conditioning explained high day-60 diversity.

Molecular barcoding with unique molecular identifiers was used for the TCRbeta library. TCRdb reprocessed the PCR reads via MiXCR and lists one record per CDR3 protein. The sample holds fewer than 85,000 distinct CDR3 sequences, approximately 14% seen once. There are 13 residues in the CDR3. Germline V gene data show CDR1 as SSHAT and CDR2 as FNYEAQ (reference sequence). With respect to this clonotype: Its antigen is still unknown. One end of the junction is discordant with germline, which a read error may explain.

The sequence derives from a male patient between 2 and 10 years old who had a stem cell transplant for acute lymphoblastic leukemia, so the T cells may come from the graft donor. The input for sequencing was PBMCs, mostly from graft donor cells, taken 180 days after TCRalphabeta/CD19-depleted stem cell transplant. The V call is TRBV7-7, the J call TRBJ2-1, with D tentatively TRBD1 (6 bases). The chain's CDR3 is CASSLNRENEQFF. CDR3 nucleotide sequence: TGTGCTAGCAGCTTAAACAGGGAGAATGAGCAGTTCTTC.